Below, 21 T cell receptor beta chains from the same sample are listed, as sequenced in a study of OX40 agonist ivuxolimab in advanced cancers. Using immunoSEQ multiplex PCR, the repertoire was profiled, and TCRdb retains in-frame clones only, with some absent. The sample shows some 86,000 clones, roughly 87% of them seen only once. The sample here was CD4+ or CD8+ T cells sorted from blood, taken in a trial of the OX40 agonist ivuxolimab. The source of these receptors is an adult with an advanced solid tumor such as melanoma, head and neck, liver or kidney cancer.

This rearrangement joins TRBV27 to TRBJ1-4, with D unclear. The CDR3 consists of 18 residues. V was clipped by 2 bases and J by 0 bases, with 16 bases between them. Germline CDR1 and CDR2: MNHEY and SMNVEV (reference sequence). The CDR3 loop reads CASSLRLFDTPTNEKLFF. For the CDR3, the DNA is TGTGCCAGCAGTTTACGCCTTTTCGACACGCCAACTAATGAAAAACTGTTTTTT.

The gene calls are TRBV4-1 and TRBJ2-5; D is perhaps TRBD1 (6 bases). V lost 4 bases and J lost 4, with 16 bases in between. There are 15 residues in the CDR3. Germline V CDR1 and CDR2: MGHRA, YSYEKL. The CDR3 DNA is TGCGCCAGCAGCCTCAACCGGGACATTCGAGAGACCCAGTACTTC. Translated, it gives CASSLNRDIRETQYF.

This sequence joins TRBV19 and TRBJ2-6, with 8 bases aligning to TRBD1. The CDR3 is 16 amino acids. Germline V lookup: CDR1 LNHDA, CDR2 SQIVND (reference sequence). Losses at the gene ends were 2 bases for V and 0 bases for J; bases not matched to a gene: 0. This CDR3 reads CASSITGGSGANVLTF. The CDR3 nucleotides are TGTGCCAGTAGTATAACAGGGGGCTCTGGGGCCAACGTCCTGACTTTC. Variable domain in full (rest from reference TRBV19 and TRBJ2-6): DGGITQSPKYLFRKEGQNVTLSCEQNLNHDAMYWYRQDPGQGLRLIYYSQIVNDFQKGDIAEGYSVSREKKESFPLTVTSAQKNPTAFYLCASSITGGSGANVLTFGAGSRLTVL.

This chain links TRBV11-2 with TRBJ2-1; D might be TRBD2 (5 bases). The CDR3 consists of 15 residues. Looked up from germline, CDR1 is SGHAT and CDR2 is FQNNGV. The germline V and J ends were trimmed by 2 bases and 2 bases, with 10 bases remaining between them. For the CDR3, the DNA is TGTGCCAGCAGCTTATTGGCTAGCCCCTACAATGAGCAGTTCTTC. It is translated as CASSLLASPYNEQFF.

This sequence joins TRBV29-1 and TRBJ2-2; the match to TRBD2 covers 7 bases. Germline CDR1 is SQVTM and CDR2 is ANQGSEA. V dropped 0 bases and J dropped 3; count of bases not matched to a gene: 4. This CDR3 has 15 amino acids. Here the CDR3 DNA reads TGCAGCGTTGAAGATGAGGGAGGGCACACCGGGGAGCTGTTTTTT. Residues: CSVEDEGGHTGELFF.

The chain couples TRBV6-1 to TRBJ2-2, with TRBD2 matching 7 bases. Germline V gives CDR1 MNHNS, CDR2 SASEGT. V shed 2 bases, J shed 6 bases, and the junction held 12 bases outside the gene matches. This CDR3 is built from 17 residues. The CDR3 is CASSEPRPSRGAGELFF. In DNA, the CDR3 is TGTGCCAGCAGTGAACCCAGACCTAGCCGGGGGGCCGGGGAGCTGTTTTTT.

The chain links TRBV9 to TRBJ1-4; D perhaps matches TRBD1 (5 bases). The V gene's germline CDR1 is SGDLS and CDR2 YYNGEE. There are 16 residues in the CDR3. Trimming cost V 3 bases and J 8 bases, with 20 bases left between them. The chain's CDR3 is CASSEAAIFGGEKLFF. DNA of the CDR3: TGTGCCAGCAGCGAGGCAGCGATCTTCGGGGGAGAAAAACTGTTTTTT.

This sequence joins TRBV9 and TRBJ2-3; D gene unclear. V shed 0 bases and J shed 4 bases, with 9 bases lying between them. CDR1 and CDR2 (germline): SGDLS, YYNGEE. The CDR3 has 14 residues. The CDR3: CASSVGLNADTQYF. In nucleotides, the CDR3 is TGTGCCAGCAGCGTAGGACTGAATGCAGATACGCAGTATTTT.

V is TRBV6-5 and J is TRBJ2-3; no clear D gene. The germline gives CDR1 MNHEY, CDR2 SVGAGI. V lost 6 bases and J lost 0, with 10 bases in between. The CDR3 totals 14 residues. Here the CDR3 reads CASSRWGSTDTQYF. As DNA, the CDR3 is TGTGCCAGCAGCCGCTGGGGTAGCACAGATACGCAGTATTTT.

The V and J genes are TRBV30 and TRBJ1-1; TRBD1 is a possible D gene (5 bases). This CDR3 spans 13 amino acids. The germline CDR1 and CDR2 sequences are GTSNPN and SVGIG (reference sequence). The V gene lost 5 bases and the J gene lost 8 bases, with 18 bases spanning the gap. The CDR3 DNA reads TGTGCCTGGTCCCGTGAAAGGGGAAAAGAAGCTTTCTTT. Protein sequence: CAWSRERGKEAFF. Using reference TRBV30 and TRBJ1-1 for the parts outside the CDR3, the full variable domain is SQTIHQWPATLVQPVGSPLSLECTVEGTSNPNLYWYRQAAGRGLQLLFYSVGIGQISSEVPQNLSASRPQDRQFILSSKKLLLSDSGFYLCAWSRERGKEAFFGQGTRLTVV.

This clone was picked up a small number of times. This rearrangement joins TRBV4-1 to TRBJ1-6, with TRBD1 matching 7 bases. The CDR3 has 16 amino acids. The junction had 6 bases not matched to a gene; V was cut back by 0 bases and J by 7 bases. Germline CDR1 and CDR2: MGHRA and YSYEKL. This chain's CDR3 is CASSQELWTGNSPLHF. The DNA for the CDR3 is TGCGCCAGCAGCCAAGAACTATGGACAGGCAATTCACCCCTCCACTTT.

The chain's CDR3 is CASSPRLAGSTDTQYF. CDR3 bases: TGTGCCAGCAGCCCCCGACTAGCGGGGAGCACAGATACGCAGTATTTT. This chain uses TRBV9 with TRBJ2-3; 11 positions match TRBD2. CDR3 length equals 16 residues. Germline-derived CDR1 and CDR2 are SGDLS and YYNGEE. V trimming: 4 bases; J trimming: 0 bases; junction bases outside the gene matches: 4.

About this clone itself: Other DNA sequences in the same sample also yield this CDR3. This sequence joins TRBV7-8 and TRBJ2-7; D possibly corresponds to TRBD2 (6 bases). Germline assignment: CDR1 SGHVS and CDR2 FQNEAQ. The CDR3 is made up of 14 amino acids. In DNA, the CDR3 is TGTGCCAGCAGCCTAGCGCTCGGGGGCTACGAGCAGTACGTC. Translating gives CASSLALGGYEQYV.

The rearrangement links TRBV28 to TRBJ2-7; D is possibly TRBD1 or TRBD2 (5 bases each). The CDR3 consists of 15 residues. Germline CDR1 is MDHEN and CDR2 is SYDVKM. V was trimmed by 6 bases and J by 5 bases, leaving 20 bases between them. CDR3 in amino acids: CASSSAGTPRDEQYF. The DNA of the CDR3 is TGTGCCAGCAGCTCCGCCGGGACGCCTAGGGACGAGCAGTACTTC.

The V gene is TRBV9, the J gene TRBJ1-2; D remains unclear. CDR1 is SGDLS and CDR2 is YYNGEE in the germline V gene. This CDR3 region has 15 residues. Trimming took 3 bases from V and 1 from J, leaving 13 bases between them. The CDR3 DNA follows: TGTGCCAGCAGCGCACACACTAGCAGTAACTATGGCTACACCTTC. Encoded protein: CASSAHTSSNYGYTF.

This chain links TRBV30 with TRBJ1-4; D is perhaps TRBD1 (6 bases). The germline V and J ends were trimmed by 0 bases and 3 bases, with 11 bases remaining between them. This CDR3 region has 15 residues. From germline, CDR1 is GTSNPN and CDR2 SVGIG (reference sequence). This CDR3 reads CAWSVRPGANEKLFF. The CDR3 DNA follows: TGTGCCTGGAGTGTACGGCCAGGGGCTAATGAAAAACTGTTTTTT.

This chain uses TRBV9 with TRBJ1-3, with D possibly being TRBD1 (6 bases). This CDR3 is 14 amino acids long. V was cut by 0 bases and J by 4 bases, with 8 bases left in between. Germline V lookup: CDR1 SGDLS, CDR2 YYNGEE. The CDR3 here is CASSVAQGGNTIYF. The CDR3 coding sequence is TGTGCCAGCAGCGTAGCTCAGGGGGGAAACACCATATATTTT.

This clone was detected once. The V call is TRBV10-3, the J call TRBJ2-7, with D possibly TRBD2 on 6 matching bases. Looked up from germline, CDR1 is ENHRY and CDR2 is SYGVKD. This CDR3 region has 12 residues. The CDR3 loop is CATSGGNNEQYV. CDR3 nucleotide sequence: TGTGCCACCAGTGGGGGGAACAACGAGCAGTACGTC.

The chain carries TRBV6-5 and TRBJ1-2; D gene uncertain. Germline V gives CDR1 MNHEY, CDR2 SVGAGI. The CDR3 runs to 15 residues. The V end was cut by 0 bases, the J end by 2 bases, with 10 bases between. The CDR3 bases are TGTGCCAGCAGTTACTCGAGGGCGGGGAACTATGGCTACACCTTC. Amino acids: CASSYSRAGNYGYTF.

The J gene is TRBJ2-7, the V gene TRBV5-6; D not resolved. Per germline, CDR1 SGHDT and CDR2 YYEEEE. The CDR3 extends over 14 amino acids. The ends were cut back, 4 bases at V and 0 bases at J, with 11 bases in the middle. CDR3 nucleotide sequence: TGTGCCAGCAGCAAGGACCCAAGCTCCTACGAGCAGTACGTC. Residues: CASSKDPSSYEQYV.

This chain uses TRBV19 with TRBJ1-2; D is unclear. Trimming took 7 bases from V and 6 from J, leaving 18 bases between them. This CDR3 spans 14 amino acids. Germline V gives CDR1 LNHDA, CDR2 SQIVND (reference sequence). The CDR3 DNA is TGTGCCAGTATCCAGGATACAAGGGTGAATGGCTACACCTTC. This sequence encodes CASIQDTRVNGYTF.